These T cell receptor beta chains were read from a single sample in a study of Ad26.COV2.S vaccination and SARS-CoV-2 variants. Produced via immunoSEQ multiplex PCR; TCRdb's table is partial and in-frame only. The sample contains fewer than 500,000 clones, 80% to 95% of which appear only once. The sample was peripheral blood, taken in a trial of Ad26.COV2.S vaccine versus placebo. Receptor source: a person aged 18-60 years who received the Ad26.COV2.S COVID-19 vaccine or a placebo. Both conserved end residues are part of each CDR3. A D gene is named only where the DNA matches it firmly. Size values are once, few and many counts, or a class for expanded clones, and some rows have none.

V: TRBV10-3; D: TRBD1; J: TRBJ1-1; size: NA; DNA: TGTGCCATCAGAACGAGTCCCCGGACAGGGGGCGGCACTGAAGCTTTCTTT; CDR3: CAIRTSPRTGGGTEAFF
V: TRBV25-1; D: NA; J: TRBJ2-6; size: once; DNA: TGTGCCAGCAGTCGGGGCTCTGGGGCCAACGTCCTGACTTTC; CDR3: CASSRGSGANVLTF
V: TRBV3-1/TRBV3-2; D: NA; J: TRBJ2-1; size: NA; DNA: TGTGCCAGCAGCCGATCCCTGGCTAAGGAGGGAGAGCAGTTCTTC; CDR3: CASSRSLAKEGEQFF
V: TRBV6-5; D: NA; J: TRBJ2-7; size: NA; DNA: TGTGCCAGCAGAAGGGGTGTCCTTTCCTACGAGCAGTACTTC; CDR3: CASRRGVLSYEQYF
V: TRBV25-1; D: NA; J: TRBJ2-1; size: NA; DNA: TGTGCCAGCAGTGAATTTTTTCGGACAGACGACTACAATGAGCAGTTCTTC; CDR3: CASSEFFRTDDYNEQFF
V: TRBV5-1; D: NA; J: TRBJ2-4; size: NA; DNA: TGCGCCAGCGGTAGCGGAGTAGCCAAAAACATTCAGTACTTC; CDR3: CASGSGVAKNIQYF
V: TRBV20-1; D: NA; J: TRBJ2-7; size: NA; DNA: TGCAGTGCTGGACCCTCCTACGAGCAGTACTTC; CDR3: CSAGPSYEQYF
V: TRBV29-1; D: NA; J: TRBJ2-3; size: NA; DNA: TGCAGCGTTGAAGATCTTTCGCGGGGTGCAGATACGCAGTATTTT; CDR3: CSVEDLSRGADTQYF
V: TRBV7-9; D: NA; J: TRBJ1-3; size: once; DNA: TGTGCCAGCTCTTGGGGGGGAGAAACTGGAAACACCATATATTTT; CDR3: CASSWGGETGNTIYF
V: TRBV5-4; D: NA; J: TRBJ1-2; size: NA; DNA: TGTGCCAGCAGCTTGGGGGGGCAGGACTATGGCTACACCTTC; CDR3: CASSLGGQDYGYTF
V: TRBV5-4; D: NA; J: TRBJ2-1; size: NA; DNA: TGTGCCAGCAGCCCTAGCGCCTCCTACAATGAGCAGTTCTTC; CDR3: CASSPSASYNEQFF
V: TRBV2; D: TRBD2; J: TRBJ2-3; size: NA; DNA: TGTGCCAGCAGTGATTCTAGCGGGCCAGCCGGAGATACGCAGTATTTT; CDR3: CASSDSSGPAGDTQYF
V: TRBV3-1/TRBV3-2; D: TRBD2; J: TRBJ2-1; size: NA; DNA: TGTGCCAGCAGCCTCAATGGTCTAGCGGGAGGGGCTGAGCAGTTCTTC; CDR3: CASSLNGLAGGAEQFF
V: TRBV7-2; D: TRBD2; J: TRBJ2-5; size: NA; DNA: TGTGCCAGCAGCTTAGAGGGACTAGCGGGAAGCGAGACCCAGTACTTC; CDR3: CASSLEGLAGSETQYF
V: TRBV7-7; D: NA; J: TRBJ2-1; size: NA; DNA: TGTGCTAGCAGCCCAGAGGTATCAAGGGGAAATGAGCAGTTCTTC; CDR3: CASSPEVSRGNEQFF
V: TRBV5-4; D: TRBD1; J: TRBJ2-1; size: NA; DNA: TGTGCCAGCAGCTTAGGACAGGCCTCCTACAATGAGCAGTTCTTC; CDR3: CASSLGQASYNEQFF
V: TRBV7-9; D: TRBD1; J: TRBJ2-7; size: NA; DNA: TGTGCCAGCAGCTCTCCGGGACAGTCTCCCTACGAGCAGTACTTC; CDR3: CASSSPGQSPYEQYF
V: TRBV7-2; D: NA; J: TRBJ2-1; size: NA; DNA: TGTGCCAGCAGCTTAGTACGCGGGTTGGTTAATGAGCAGTTCTTC; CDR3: CASSLVRGLVNEQFF